This TCR beta chain was recovered during a study of T cells expressing NK-cell markers. Germline V lookup: CDR1 SEHNR, CDR2 FQNEAQ (reference sequence). This CDR3 region has 16 residues. Each CDR3 protein gets one entry in TCRdb, which reprocessed the 5' RACE reads and gives no DNA. The listing records more than 120,000 distinct CDR3 sequences. Whole-study findings and limits: It remained uncertain whether the expanded NKG2C+ T cell clones were specific for HCMV antigens.

Concerning this clonotype itself: Its antigen remains unknown.

The sequenced material came from blood T cells: a sorted CD56 or NKG2C T cell subset, CD4+ or CD8+ T cells, or bulk PBMC T cells (not recorded which). The chain couples TRBV7-9 to TRBJ1-3; with no DNA, the TCRdb D assignment of TRBD1 cannot be verified. The TCR originated in a man between 18 and 35 years old in good health. The CDR3 is CASSLEPGYSGNTIYF.